One and the same sample provided the 21 T cell receptor beta chains below, sequenced in a study of blood T cell repertoires in COVID-19. Sequencing used immunoSEQ multiplex PCR; TCRdb keeps in-frame clones, though not all of them. The data hold about 220,000 clones, with around 83% observed a single time. The specimen sequenced was peripheral blood. These receptors all come from a man in his fifties with active or convalescent COVID-19.

The V and J genes are TRBV7-9 and TRBJ2-5; D perhaps matches TRBD2 (6 bases). Germline loops: CDR1 SEHNR, CDR2 FQNEAQ (reference sequence). The length of the CDR3 is 12 residues. The V and J ends lost 5 bases and 9 bases respectively, with 13 bases between them. The CDR3 loop reads CASSPAEGAQYF. The CDR3 DNA follows: TGTGCCAGCAGCCCGGCGGAGGGAGCCCAGTACTTC.

The J gene is TRBJ2-3, the V gene TRBV19; no reliable D call. Trimming stripped 3 bases from V and 6 bases from J, with 10 bases between. CDR1 and CDR2 from the germline V gene are LNHDA and SQIVND (reference sequence). The CDR3 runs to 13 residues. CDR3: CASSILGPDTQYF. CDR3 nucleotides: TGTGCCAGTAGTATCCTGGGCCCGGATACGCAGTATTTT.

The genes are TRBV9 and TRBJ2-1, with 7 bases fitting TRBD1. Germline-derived CDR1 and CDR2 are SGDLS and YYNGEE. V was clipped by 2 bases and J by 4 bases; unmatched bases: 12. The CDR3 length is 17 residues. The DNA of the CDR3 is TGTGCCAGCAGCGTGGACGCCGGGACAGCATTTTACAATGAGCAGTTCTTC. This encodes CASSVDAGTAFYNEQFF.

This chain connects TRBV18 to TRBJ1-1, with 7 bases fitting TRBD1. V shed 5 bases, J shed 5 bases, and the junction held 5 bases outside the gene matches. In germline, CDR1 is KGHSH, CDR2 LQKENI. The CDR3 is 13 residues long. CDR3 sequence reads: CASSGGTETEAFF. CDR3 DNA: TGTGCCAGCTCAGGGGGGACAGAGACTGAAGCTTTCTTT.

This clone was counted a single time. The CDR3, as DNA: TGCGCCAGCAGCCAAGATTGGACTAGCGGGACCTACAATGAGCAGTTCTTC. It specifies CASSQDWTSGTYNEQFF. The rearrangement uses TRBV4-1 and TRBJ2-1; TRBD2 matches 12 bases. The length of the CDR3 is 17 residues. Germline values: CDR1 MGHRA, CDR2 YSYEKL. J lost 2 bases, V lost 0 bases, and 2 bases had no gene match.

The rearrangement uses TRBV28 and TRBJ2-3; D is possibly TRBD2 (6 bases). The length of the CDR3 is 14 residues. The V and J ends lost 10 bases and 2 bases respectively, with 16 bases between them. Germline V gene lookup returns CDR1 MDHEN and CDR2 SYDVKM. The CDR3 DNA reads as TGTGCCACCGGACCTGGAGGGTCCACAGATACGCAGTATTTT. This encodes CATGPGGSTDTQYF. The whole variable domain, remainder taken from reference TRBV28 and TRBJ2-3, is DVKVTQSSRYLVKRTGEKVFLECVQDMDHENMFWYRQDPGLGLRLIYFSYDVKMKEKGDIPEGYSVSREKKERFSLILESASTNQTSMYLCATGPGGSTDTQYFGPGTRLTVL.

V and J are TRBV15 and TRBJ2-5, with 7 bases matching TRBD2. V shed 3 bases and J 2 bases; nucleotides not matched to a gene: 6. CDR1 LNHNV and CDR2 YYDKDF come from the germline V gene (reference sequence). The CDR3 extends over 15 amino acids. The CDR3: CATSRIAGPQETQYF. In nucleotides, the CDR3 is TGTGCCACCAGCAGGATAGCGGGCCCACAAGAGACCCAGTACTTC.

The chain uses TRBV19 and TRBJ2-7, with 7 bases identical to TRBD2. Germline CDR1 and CDR2: LNHDA and SQIVND (reference sequence). The CDR3 contains 15 residues. The junction had 7 bases not matched to a gene; V was cut back by 4 bases and J by 1 base. CDR3 sequence reads: CASSTPQAGSYEQYF. The CDR3 DNA is TGTGCCAGTAGTACACCCCAAGCGGGATCCTACGAGCAGTACTTC.

V is TRBV15 and J is TRBJ1-4; D not certain. CDR1 and CDR2 from the germline V gene are LNHNV and YYDKDF (reference sequence). The V end was cut by 5 bases, the J end by 4 bases, with 14 bases between. This CDR3 spans 15 amino acids. Written as DNA, the CDR3 is TGTGCCACCAGCCCCTTGAGTGCTGGTAATGAAAAACTGTTTTTT. As protein: CATSPLSAGNEKLFF.

The chain has TRBV30 and TRBJ2-5; D remains unclear. Germline V gene data show CDR1 as GTSNPN and CDR2 as SVGIG (reference sequence). V dropped 1 base and J dropped 6 bases, with 12 bases sitting between them. This CDR3 has 13 amino acids. The CDR3 DNA is TGTGCCTGGAGTGGGGTAGGTGGGCAGACCCAGTACTTC. This codes for CAWSGVGGQTQYF.

The chain has TRBV27 and TRBJ2-1; 12 nucleotides agree with TRBD2. Germline CDR1 and CDR2: MNHEY and SMNVEV (reference sequence). The CDR3 has 18 residues. The ends lost 6 bases at V and 0 bases at J; junction bases unmatched: 9. As DNA, the CDR3 is TGTGCCAGCAGCACCCGGACTAGCGGGGCCAGCTCCTACAATGAGCAGTTCTTC. Amino acids: CASSTRTSGASSYNEQFF.

The V call is TRBV7-2, the J call TRBJ1-1, with D perhaps TRBD1 (6 bases). Per the germline V gene, CDR1 is SGHTA and CDR2 is FQGNSA. The V end was cut by 5 bases, the J end by 4 bases, with 17 bases between. The CDR3 is 15 amino acids. As DNA, the CDR3 is TGTGCCAGCAGCATCAACAGGGCTGTAGGCACTGAAGCTTTCTTT. Amino acids: CASSINRAVGTEAFF.

V gene TRBV5-6 combines with J gene TRBJ2-6; perhaps TRBD1 as D (6 bases). Germline values: CDR1 SGHDT, CDR2 YYEEEE. The CDR3 has 16 amino acids. The germline V and J ends were trimmed by 0 bases and 2 bases, with 9 bases remaining between them. The CDR3 loop reads CASSLGGGTGANVLTF. As DNA, the CDR3 is TGTGCCAGCAGCTTGGGAGGGGGAACTGGGGCCAACGTCCTGACTTTC. The variable domain in full, with the rest retrieved from reference TRBV5-6 and TRBJ2-6, is DAGVTQSPTHLIKTRGQQVTLRCSPKSGHDTVSWYQQALGQGPQFIFQYYEEEERQRGNFPDRFSGHQFPNYSSELNVNALLLGDSALYLCASSLGGGTGANVLTFGAGSRLTVL.

This chain joins TRBV11-2 and TRBJ1-5; TRBD1 might be the D (6 bases). Germline V gene data show CDR1 as SGHAT and CDR2 as FQNNGV. V was cut by 1 base and J by 4 bases, with 8 bases left in between. The CDR3 spans 14 residues. Here the CDR3 DNA reads TGTGCCAGCAGCTTAGGGACAGCTAATCAGCCCCAGCATTTT. The encoded protein is CASSLGTANQPQHF.

The V call is TRBV5-1, the J call TRBJ1-1; 7 bases map to TRBD1. CDR1 and CDR2 from the germline V gene are SGHRS and YFSETQ. The CDR3 spans 14 residues. The V gene end was trimmed by 5 bases and the J gene end by 4 bases; junction bases not matched to a gene: 8. The CDR3 DNA sequence: TGCGCCAGCAGGGTAGGACAGGACGGCACTGAAGCTTTCTTT. It is translated as CASRVGQDGTEAFF.

The chain joins TRBV12-3 or TRBV12-4 to TRBJ1-3; D remains ambiguous. The CDR3 sequence is 12 residues long. V lost 10 bases and J lost 0, with 7 bases in between. The DNA of the CDR3 is TGTGCCACCGCCTACTCTGGAAACACCATATATTTT. It codes for CATAYSGNTIYF.

The gene calls are TRBV5-1 and TRBJ1-2; no clear D. This CDR3 contains 13 residues. Between the trimmed V and J ends, which lost 0 bases and 8 bases, there was a span of 11 bases. CDR1 and CDR2 from the germline V gene are SGHRS and YFSETQ. The CDR3 reads CASSLDPDGGYTF. DNA of the CDR3: TGCGCCAGCAGCTTGGACCCCGACGGGGGCTACACCTTC.

This chain links TRBV6-6 with TRBJ1-2, with 7 bases matching TRBD1. CDR1 MNHNY and CDR2 SVGAGI come from the germline V gene (reference sequence). This CDR3 has 15 amino acids. The J segment lost 2 bases and the V segment lost 2 bases, leaving 5 bases of the junction unmatched. This CDR3 is CASSYTGQRNYGYTF. CDR3 DNA sequence: TGTGCCAGCAGTTACACGGGACAGAGAAACTATGGCTACACCTTC.

Of note for this clone: The same CDR3 arises from other DNA sequences in this sample as well. The chain recombines TRBV5-1 with TRBJ2-1; 11 nucleotides match TRBD2. This CDR3 has 15 amino acids. Germline CDR1 reads SGHRS; CDR2 reads YFSETQ. J lost 4 bases, V lost 0 bases, and 0 bases had no gene match. DNA of the CDR3: TGCGCCAGCAGCTTGGGACTAGCGGGGTACAATGAGCAGTTCTTC. Amino acids: CASSLGLAGYNEQFF.

The gene calls are TRBV27 and TRBJ1-2; 8 positions match TRBD1. CDR1 and CDR2 from the germline V gene are MNHEY and SMNVEV (reference sequence). V was pared by 3 bases and J by 3 bases, with 6 bases of the junction left unmatched. The CDR3 extends over 15 amino acids. The CDR3 region has the DNA TGTGCCAGCAGTTTCGGGCAGGGGGCATACTATGGCTACACCTTC. This gives the protein CASSFGQGAYYGYTF.

This clone was seen only once. The chain couples TRBV5-1 to TRBJ1-2; 7 bases are a match to TRBD1. V shed 2 bases and J 2 bases; nucleotides not matched to a gene: 0. CDR1 is SGHRS and CDR2 is YFSETQ in the germline V gene. This CDR3 is built from 13 residues. This CDR3 reads CASSLQGNYGYTF. CDR3 in DNA: TGCGCCAGCAGCTTACAGGGGAACTATGGCTACACCTTC.